Each of the 13 T cell receptor beta chains below was sequenced from the same sample in a study of T cell clonality in common variable immunodeficiency. TCRdb's copy holds only in-frame clones and misses some; the assay was immunoSEQ multiplex PCR. This sample comprises roughly 70,000 clones, none seen once only. Sequencing input: peripheral blood mononuclear cells. These receptors all come from a person aged 18 to 75 in good health.

This clone showed up many times. The read is 3 residues too short to cover the CDR3 end, so that end is filled in from the germline J gene. The chain couples TRBV19 to TRBJ2-1, with 7 positions matching TRBD2. The V segment lost 6 bases and the J segment 0 bases; nucleotides outside the gene matches: 5. The CDR3 loop spans 15 amino acids. In germline, CDR1 is LNHDA, CDR2 SQIVND (reference sequence). This CDR3 is CASRGGSSSYNEQFF. The covered CDR3 bases are TGTGCCAGTAGGGGGGGGAGTAGCTCCTACAATGAG.

This clone was counted at least ten times. The read comes to an end 3 residues before the CDR3 does, leaving the germline J gene to fill in the end. This rearrangement joins TRBV19 to TRBJ2-2, with unresolved D. Germline V gene lookup returns CDR1 LNHDA and CDR2 SQIVND (reference sequence). Trimming stripped 6 bases from V and 4 bases from J, with 6 bases between. The CDR3 loop spans 12 amino acids. The sequenced CDR3 bases are TGTGCCAGTAGCCGACTCACCGGGGAG. Translated: CASSRLTGE. The complete CDR3 reads CASSRLTGELFF.

This clone has at least ten counts. The read halts 3 residues ahead of the CDR3 end, with the missing end drawn from the germline J gene. The chain is built from TRBV5-6 and TRBJ1-5; D is uncertain. V was clipped by 2 bases and J by 7 bases, with 13 bases between them. CDR1 is SGHDT and CDR2 is YYEEEE in the germline V gene. CDR3 length: 14 amino acids. The CDR3: CASSFKETGQPQHF. CDR3 DNA (partial): TGTGCCAGCAGCTTTAAGGAAACCGGGCAGCCC.

This clone was observed at least ten times. Read coverage stops 3 residues before the CDR3 terminus; the germline J gene supplies the remainder. The chain joins TRBV7-3 to TRBJ2-1; TRBD2 agrees at 8 bases. Germline lookup yields CDR1 SGHTA and CDR2 FQGTGA. The V segment lost 5 bases and the J segment 7 bases; nucleotides outside the gene matches: 10. This CDR3 region has 15 residues. CDR3 DNA (partial): TGTGCCAGCAGCCTAAATAGTGGGACTAGTAATGAG. Translating it yields CASSLNSGTSNE. The whole CDR3 protein is CASSLNSGTSNEQFF.

This clone was counted ten times or more. The CDR3 end falls 3 residues outside the read, so it is completed with the germline J gene. The J gene is TRBJ2-3, the V gene TRBV5-1; D might be TRBD1 (5 bases). The V gene's germline CDR1 is SGHRS and CDR2 YFSETQ. V was trimmed by 4 bases and J by 2 bases, leaving 11 bases between them. The CDR3 covers 14 residues. The covered CDR3 bases are TGCGCCAGCAGCCAGGGCGAACCCACAGATACG. The encoded protein is CASSQGEPTDT. The whole CDR3 sequence reads CASSQGEPTDTQYF.

This clone was detected ten times or more. The CDR3 end lies 3 residues beyond the end of the read and is filled in from the germline J gene. The V gene is TRBV19, the J gene TRBJ2-1; possibly TRBD2 for D (5 bases). V lost 5 bases, J lost 6 bases, and 11 bases lay in between. From germline, CDR1 is LNHDA and CDR2 SQIVND (reference sequence). The CDR3 is 13 residues long. The CDR3 loop is CASSSASPNEQFF. The sequenced CDR3 bases are TGTGCCAGTAGTTCGGCTAGCCCCAATGAG.

This clone showed up many times. CDR3 protein: CASSVGPRFSADTQYF. The DNA read from the CDR3 is TGTGCCAGCAGCGTAGGTCCACGCTTCTCGGCAGATACG. This rearrangement joins TRBV9 to TRBJ2-3; no definite D call. The read falls 3 residues short of the CDR3 end, and the missing part is taken from the germline J gene. CDR1 and CDR2 from the germline V gene are SGDLS and YYNGEE. V lost 0 bases and J 4 bases, leaving 15 bases between the germline ends. The CDR3 contains 16 residues. Full variable domain (missing parts from reference TRBV9 and TRBJ2-3): DSGVTQTPKHLITATGQRVTLRCSPRSGDLSVYWYQQSLDQGLQFLIQYYNGEERAKGNILERFSAQQFPDLHSELNLSSLELGDSALYFCASSVGPRFSADTQYFGPGTRLTVL.

Comment on this clone: A junction end diverges from the germline sequence, so it may reflect a read error. The DNA ends 3 residues before the CDR3 does, and the rest of the CDR3 is filled in from the germline J gene. This chain uses TRBV18 with TRBJ2-2, with D perhaps TRBD1 (6 bases). The V gene's germline CDR1 is KGHSH and CDR2 LQKENI. The CDR3 is 17 amino acids. The CDR3 sequence: CASTPGAAGTNTGELFF. CDR3 DNA (partial): TGTGCCAGCACACCAGGGGCCGCTGGGACGAACACCGGGGAG.

This clone came up many times. Read data end 3 residues before the CDR3 end; the end is taken from the germline J gene. This chain connects TRBV7-9 to TRBJ1-3; D is possibly TRBD1 (5 bases). CDR1 is SEHNR, CDR2 FQNEAQ, per germline (reference sequence). The CDR3 has 15 amino acids. Trimming pared 5 bases from V and 2 bases from J, leaving 13 bases between. CDR3 amino acids: CASSVGGVPGNTIYF. The DNA read from the CDR3 is TGTGCCAGCAGCGTCGGGGGGGTCCCTGGAAACACC.

Many counts were recorded for this clone. The CDR3 end is not reached by the read, which stops 3 residues before it; the germline J gene fills it in. V usage is TRBV5-1 and J usage is TRBJ2-7; the match to TRBD2 covers 7 bases. Unmatched junction bases numbered 6, after V lost 1 base and J lost 2 bases. Germline V gene data show CDR1 as SGHRS and CDR2 as YFSETQ. This CDR3 contains 15 residues. The covered CDR3 bases are TGCGCCAGCAGCTTGATTGGCGGGGGACCCTACGAG. This gives the protein CASSLIGGGPYE. The CDR3 in its entirety is CASSLIGGGPYEQYF.

Many counts were recorded for this clone. The CDR3 goes on 3 residues after the read ends, and that part is filled in from the germline J gene. This chain joins TRBV5-5 and TRBJ2-3; tentative D call: TRBD1 (5 bases). The CDR3 is 15 amino acids. Germline V gives CDR1 SGHKS, CDR2 YYEKEE (reference sequence). V dropped 3 bases and J dropped 6 bases, with 17 bases sitting between them. The CDR3 loop reads CASSYPQGSMDTQYF. The part of the CDR3 DNA that was read is TGTGCCAGCAGCTACCCTCAGGGTTCTATGGATACG. Looking up the rest from reference TRBV5-5 and TRBJ2-3 gives the full variable domain: DAGVTQSPTHLIKTRGQQVTLRCSPISGHKSVSWYQQVLGQGPQFIFQYYEKEERGRGNFPDRFSARQFPNYSSELNVNALLLGDSALYLCASSYPQGSMDTQYFGPGTRLTVL.

This clone was recorded at least ten times. The missing CDR3 end, 3 residues past where the read stops, is filled in from the germline J gene. This chain links TRBV27 with TRBJ2-7; 8 nucleotides match TRBD1. The CDR3 is 13 amino acids. CDR1 is MNHEY and CDR2 is SMNVEV in the germline V gene (reference sequence). The ends lost 4 bases at V and 3 bases at J; junction bases unmatched: 2. Partial CDR3 DNA: TGTGCCAGCAGTTCTGGACAGGGCTACGAG. Residues: CASSSGQGYE. The whole CDR3 protein reads CASSSGQGYEQYF.

This clone was seen repeatedly, ten times or more. CDR3: CACSGSTDTQYF. Incomplete CDR3 DNA: TGTGCCTGCAGCGGGAGCACAGATACG. The chain has TRBV30 and TRBJ2-3, with D possibly being TRBD2 (6 bases). The sequenced fragment ends 3 residues before the CDR3 boundary, so the rest is inferred from the germline J gene. Germline values: CDR1 GTSNPN, CDR2 SVGIG (reference sequence). The CDR3 runs to 12 residues. The V end lost 6 bases, the J end lost 0 bases, and 7 bases lay between the germline ends.